One and the same sample provided the 17 T cell receptor beta chains below, sequenced in a study of shared clonotypes between healthy human individuals. The protocol was immunoSEQ multiplex PCR, while the TCRdb copy is restricted to in-frame clones and leaves out a portion. This sample carries fewer than 500,000 clones, roughly 79% of them seen once, and the ten largest clones take about an eighth. Source material: PBMCs. These receptor sequences come from a woman aged 40 to 50 in good health. Some clones in this sample may be carry-over from other donors' samples.

The CDR3 sequence is CASSLEARASTDTQYF. CDR3 coding DNA: TGTGCCAGCAGCTTGGAGGCCAGGGCCAGCACAGATACGCAGTATTTT. The chain couples TRBV5-5 to TRBJ2-3; possibly TRBD1 for D (5 bases). Germline lookup yields CDR1 SGHKS and CDR2 YYEKEE (reference sequence). This CDR3 is 16 amino acids long. Trimming stripped 0 bases from V and 0 bases from J, with 11 bases between.

This clone turned up a few times. Within the sample, other DNA sequences also encode this same CDR3. This chain uses TRBV5-5 with TRBJ1-4; D is possibly TRBD1 (5 bases). CDR1 is SGHKS, CDR2 YYEKEE, per germline (reference sequence). CDR3 size: 15 residues. The V gene lost 1 base and the J gene lost 7 bases, with 14 bases spanning the gap. The CDR3 coding sequence is TGTGCCAGCAGCTTGTACGGGGGAGACGGTGAAAAACTGTTTTTT. Translated, it gives CASSLYGGDGEKLFF.

The chain employs TRBV11-2 and TRBJ2-1; D is possibly TRBD2 (6 bases). V lost 6 bases, J lost 9 bases, and 15 bases lay in between. CDR1 and CDR2 (germline): SGHAT, FQNNGV. This CDR3 contains 13 residues. CDR3 DNA sequence: TGTGCCAGCAGGTTCGGTGGGGGGTTTGAGCAGTTCTTC. It translates to CASRFGGGFEQFF.

V gene TRBV18 combines with J gene TRBJ2-1, with D uncertain. Between the trimmed V and J ends, which lost 3 bases and 0 bases, there was a span of 12 bases. The CDR3 contains 16 residues. The germline gives CDR1 KGHSH, CDR2 LQKENI. The CDR3 spells CASSPTGRYSYNEQFF. CDR3 nucleotides: TGTGCCAGCTCACCCACCGGGCGTTACTCCTACAATGAGCAGTTCTTC.

This chain connects TRBV2 to TRBJ2-7, with 8 bases identical to TRBD2. Germline CDR1 SNHLY, CDR2 FYNNEI. The V gene end was trimmed by 7 bases and the J gene end by 5 bases; junction bases not matched to a gene: 4. The CDR3 contains 12 residues. In nucleotides, the CDR3 is TGTGCCAGCAATCAAGCGGGAGACGAGCAGTACTTC. Protein: CASNQAGDEQYF.

The table lists this clone with a few counts. The chain uses TRBV4-1 and TRBJ1-1; D uncertain. V lost 3 bases, J lost 5 bases, and 10 bases lay in between. The CDR3 consists of 13 residues. Germline V gives CDR1 MGHRA, CDR2 YSYEKL. The CDR3 nucleotides are TGCGCCAGCAGCCAGACCTTGGGGACTGAAGCTTTCTTT. Translation: CASSQTLGTEAFF.

The chain uses TRBV30 and TRBJ1-2, with a tentative D call TRBD1 (5 bases). Germline V CDR1 and CDR2: GTSNPN, SVGIG (reference sequence). The V and J ends lost 2 bases and 8 bases respectively, with 15 bases between them. The CDR3 loop spans 13 amino acids. The CDR3: CAWSYGASSGYTF. The CDR3 bases are TGTGCCTGGAGTTATGGGGCATCTTCAGGCTACACCTTC. Supplemented by reference TRBV30 and TRBJ1-2, the full variable domain reads SQTIHQWPATLVQPVGSPLSLECTVEGTSNPNLYWYRQAAGRGLQLLFYSVGIGQISSEVPQNLSASRPQDRQFILSSKKLLLSDSGFYLCAWSYGASSGYTFGSGTRLTVV.

This clone appeared a few times. The chain carries TRBV10-2 and TRBJ2-7; D is perhaps TRBD1 (5 bases). CDR1 is WSHSY, CDR2 SAAADI, per germline. The ends were cut back, 7 bases at V and 6 bases at J, with 13 bases in the middle. The CDR3 extends over 12 amino acids. Here the CDR3 DNA reads TGCGCCAGCAAGGGGTTTTCGGGCGAGCAGTACTTC. Translating it yields CASKGFSGEQYF.

A note on this clone: Other DNA sequences from this sample encode an identical CDR3 as well. The chain combines TRBV2 with TRBJ1-2, with D unclear. The CDR3 extends over 12 amino acids. The V and J ends lost 6 bases and 2 bases respectively, with 7 bases between them. The V gene's germline CDR1 is SNHLY and CDR2 FYNNEI. Here the CDR3 reads CASSGQNYGYTF. For the CDR3, the DNA is TGTGCCAGCAGCGGCCAGAACTATGGCTACACCTTC. Variable domain in full (rest from reference TRBV2 and TRBJ1-2): EPEVTQTPSHQVTQMGQEVILRCVPISNHLYFYWYRQILGQKVEFLVSFYNNEISEKSEIFDDQFSVERPDGSNFTLKIRSTKLEDSAMYFCASSGQNYGYTFGSGTRLTVV.

CDR3 coding DNA: TGTGCCAGCAGCCGGGACGAATCTTCTGAAGCTTTCTTT. Encoded protein: CASSRDESSEAFF. The chain couples TRBV21-1 to TRBJ1-1. TRBV21-1 is flagged as a pseudogene. CDR3 size: 13 residues.

This clone was picked up a small number of times. The V gene is TRBV28, the J gene TRBJ1-4; D remains unclear. Trimming shortened V by 4 bases and J by 4 bases, and 7 bases separated the two germline ends. The CDR3 runs to 13 residues. Looked up from germline, CDR1 is MDHEN and CDR2 is SYDVKM. This chain's CDR3 is CASSYLNNEKLFF. The CDR3 DNA reads TGTGCCAGCAGTTACCTCAATAATGAAAAACTGTTTTTT.

The V call is TRBV5-6, the J call TRBJ2-1; 8 bases line up with TRBD2. This CDR3 is 16 amino acids long. The trim removed 6 bases at V and 4 bases at J, leaving 12 bases unmatched. CDR1 SGHDT and CDR2 YYEEEE come from the germline V gene. The CDR3 sequence: CASTVIRLARYNEQFF. CDR3 sequence (DNA): TGTGCCAGCACCGTGATAAGACTAGCGCGGTACAATGAGCAGTTCTTC.

The chain couples TRBV5-1 to TRBJ2-7, with 7 bases that match TRBD1. The germline V gene encodes CDR1 SGHRS and CDR2 YFSETQ. The CDR3 contains 14 residues. V was pared by 0 bases and J by 5 bases, with 5 bases of the junction left unmatched. The CDR3 region is CASSLDGQDDEQYF. The DNA of the CDR3 is TGCGCCAGCAGCTTGGATGGACAGGACGACGAGCAGTACTTC.

This chain links TRBV28 with TRBJ1-1; no reliable D call. CDR3 length: 14 amino acids. V lost 5 bases to trimming and J lost 1 base, with 11 bases between them. Germline V CDR1 and CDR2: MDHEN, SYDVKM. CDR3 in amino acids: CASSIPRANTEAFF. The CDR3 DNA is TGTGCCAGCAGTATCCCTAGGGCGAACACTGAAGCTTTCTTT.

The genes are TRBV4-2 and TRBJ2-3, with TRBD1 as a possible D gene (6 bases). The CDR3 is 14 residues long. V was pared by 0 bases and J by 13 bases, with 17 bases between. Germline V gene data show CDR1 as LGHNA and CDR2 as YNFKEQ. The CDR3 here is CASSQDPSGTKKYF. The CDR3 DNA reads as TGTGCCAGCAGCCAAGATCCGAGTGGGACAAAGAAGTATTTT.

The chain carries TRBV29-1 and TRBJ2-1; D call uncertain. V shed 8 bases and J shed 6 bases, with 2 bases lying between them. The germline V gene has CDR1 SQVTM and CDR2 ANQGSEA. The CDR3 spans 8 residues. As DNA, the CDR3 is TGCAGCTTCAATGAGCAGTTCTTC. Protein: CSFNEQFF.

The chain couples TRBV7-9 to TRBJ2-3; 8 bases are shared with TRBD1. CDR3 size: 16 residues. CDR1 and CDR2 from the germline V gene are SEHNR and FQNEAQ (reference sequence). The trim removed 1 base at V and 3 bases at J, leaving 6 bases unmatched. Here the CDR3 reads CASSLVQGAVTDTQYF. CDR3 bases: TGTGCCAGCAGCTTAGTTCAGGGGGCTGTAACAGATACGCAGTATTTT.